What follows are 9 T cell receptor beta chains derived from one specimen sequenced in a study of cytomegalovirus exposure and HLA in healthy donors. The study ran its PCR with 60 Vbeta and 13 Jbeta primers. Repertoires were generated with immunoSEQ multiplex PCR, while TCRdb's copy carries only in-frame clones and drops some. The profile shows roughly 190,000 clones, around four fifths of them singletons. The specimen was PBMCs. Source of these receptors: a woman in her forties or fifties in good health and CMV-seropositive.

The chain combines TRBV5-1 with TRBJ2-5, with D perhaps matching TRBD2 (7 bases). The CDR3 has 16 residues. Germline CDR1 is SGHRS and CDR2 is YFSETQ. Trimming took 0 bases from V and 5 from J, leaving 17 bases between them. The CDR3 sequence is CASSLGTPGGLETQYF. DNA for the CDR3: TGCGCCAGCAGCTTGGGAACCCCGGGGGGCCTGGAGACCCAGTACTTC.

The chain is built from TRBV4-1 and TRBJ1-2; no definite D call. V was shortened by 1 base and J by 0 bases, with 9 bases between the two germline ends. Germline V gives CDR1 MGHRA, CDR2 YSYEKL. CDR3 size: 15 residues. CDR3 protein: CASSQGHSSNYGYTF. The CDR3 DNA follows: TGCGCCAGCAGCCAAGGACACAGCTCTAACTATGGCTACACCTTC.

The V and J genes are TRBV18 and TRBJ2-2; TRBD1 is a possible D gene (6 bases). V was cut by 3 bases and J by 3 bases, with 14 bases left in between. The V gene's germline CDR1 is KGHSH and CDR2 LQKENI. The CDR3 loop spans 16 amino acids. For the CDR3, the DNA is TGTGCCAGCTCACCGATCCAGGGGCGACACACCGGGGAGCTGTTTTTT. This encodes CASSPIQGRHTGELFF.

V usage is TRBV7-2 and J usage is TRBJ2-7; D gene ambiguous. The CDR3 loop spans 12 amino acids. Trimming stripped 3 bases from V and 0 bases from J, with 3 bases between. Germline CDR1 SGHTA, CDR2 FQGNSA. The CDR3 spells CASSFSSYEQYF. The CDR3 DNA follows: TGTGCCAGCAGCTTTAGCTCCTACGAGCAGTACTTC. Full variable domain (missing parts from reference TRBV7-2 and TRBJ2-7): GAGVSQSPSNKVTEKGKDVELRCDPISGHTALYWYRQSLGQGLEFLIYFQGNSAPDKSGLPSDRFSAERTGGSVSTLTIQRTQQEDSAVYLCASSFSSYEQYFGPGTRLTVT.

The CDR3 is CASSIGTGERVKLFF. In nucleotides, the CDR3 is TGTGCCAGTAGTATTGGGACAGGCGAAAGGGTAAAACTGTTTTTT. The V call is TRBV19, the J call TRBJ1-4; 8 nucleotides align to TRBD1. The germline V gene encodes CDR1 LNHDA and CDR2 SQIVND (reference sequence). Trimming removed 3 bases from V and 10 bases from J; junction bases left unmatched: 10. CDR3 length: 15 residues.

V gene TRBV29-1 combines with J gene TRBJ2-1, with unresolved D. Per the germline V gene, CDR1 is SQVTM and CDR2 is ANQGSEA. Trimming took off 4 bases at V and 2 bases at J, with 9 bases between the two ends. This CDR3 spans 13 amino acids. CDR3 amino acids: CSVVSRTYNEQFF. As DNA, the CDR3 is TGCAGCGTTGTGTCTAGGACCTACAATGAGCAGTTCTTC.

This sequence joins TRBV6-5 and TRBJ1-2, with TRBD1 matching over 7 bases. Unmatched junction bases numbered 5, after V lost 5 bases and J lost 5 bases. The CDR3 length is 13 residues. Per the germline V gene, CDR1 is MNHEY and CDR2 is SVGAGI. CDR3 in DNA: TGTGCCAGCAGTGCGACAGGGAAGTATGGCTACACCTTC. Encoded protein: CASSATGKYGYTF.

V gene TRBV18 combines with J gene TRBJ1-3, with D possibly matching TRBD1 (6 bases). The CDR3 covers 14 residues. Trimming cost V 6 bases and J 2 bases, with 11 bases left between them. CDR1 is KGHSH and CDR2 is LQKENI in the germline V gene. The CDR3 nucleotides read TGTGCCAGCTCCCTCCGGGACACTGGAAACACCATATATTTT. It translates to CASSLRDTGNTIYF.

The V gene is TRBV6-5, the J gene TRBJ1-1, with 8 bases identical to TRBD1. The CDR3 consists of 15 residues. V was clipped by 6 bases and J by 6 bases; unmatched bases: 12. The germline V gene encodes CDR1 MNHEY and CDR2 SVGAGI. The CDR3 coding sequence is TGTGCCAGCAGAGAACGGGGACAGGCCGTGGCTGAAGCTTTCTTT. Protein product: CASRERGQAVAEAFF.